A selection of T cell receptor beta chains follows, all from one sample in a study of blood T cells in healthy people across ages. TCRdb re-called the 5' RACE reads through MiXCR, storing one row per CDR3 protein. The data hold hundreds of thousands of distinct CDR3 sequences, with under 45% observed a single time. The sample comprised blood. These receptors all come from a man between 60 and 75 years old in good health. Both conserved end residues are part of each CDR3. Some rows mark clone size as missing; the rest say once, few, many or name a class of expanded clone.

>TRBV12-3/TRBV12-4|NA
CASSWSAESYEQYF
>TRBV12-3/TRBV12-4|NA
CATYRGAGGYTF
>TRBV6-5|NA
CASSLQASLVYEQYF
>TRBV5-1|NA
CASSSWGDTNTGELFF
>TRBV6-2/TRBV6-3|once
CASNVAGGYNEQYF
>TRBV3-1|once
CANNQKGDRTQYF
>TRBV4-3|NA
CASSQEFNSPLHF
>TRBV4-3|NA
CASSQDDSYEQYF
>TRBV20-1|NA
CSARDLQNTEAFF
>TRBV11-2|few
CASSLGAGSGNEQFF
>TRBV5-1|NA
CASSYLAGGLTDTQYF
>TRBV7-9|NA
CASSARTGQGSYNEQFF
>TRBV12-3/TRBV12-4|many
CASSPGDEQFF
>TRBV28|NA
CASSLRQALGYGYTF
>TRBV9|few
CASSVVSGGATEQFF
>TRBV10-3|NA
CAIKAGAYNEQYF
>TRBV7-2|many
CASLVGGLQETQYF
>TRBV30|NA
CVWSGTSGGAYEQYF
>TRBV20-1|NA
CSASRPSGGARETQYF
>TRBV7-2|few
CASSRQSGGWGNIQYF
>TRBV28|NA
CASSSGTVSGANALTF
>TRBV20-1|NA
CSASARTGGTYF
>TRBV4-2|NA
CASSQDERANVLTF
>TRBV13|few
CASSHRQGADVETQYF
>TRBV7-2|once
CASSLAAGGPKTQYF
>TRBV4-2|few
CASSRGESSYNEQFF
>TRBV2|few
CASNWWDSRPDTEAFF
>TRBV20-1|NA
CSAIRGGTDTQYF
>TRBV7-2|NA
CASSSLRGAHTQYF
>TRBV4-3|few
CASSQDWGSQGEQFF
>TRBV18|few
CASSAEGAVSSYEQYF
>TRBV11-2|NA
CASSKKWRPNSYEQYF
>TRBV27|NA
CASSTGQALTDTQYF
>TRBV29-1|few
CACKSYNEQFF
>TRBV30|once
CAWRGGGLRGSEQFF
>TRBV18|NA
CASSEGRTKNIQYF
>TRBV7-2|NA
CASSRTSGGDTQYF
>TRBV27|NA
CASSARGTNTGELFF
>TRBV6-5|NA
CASSPVYSNSYEQYF
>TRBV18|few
CASSPLHGSNQPQHF
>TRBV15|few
CATSKTGLDTQYF
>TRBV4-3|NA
CASSQATSGGRDTQYF
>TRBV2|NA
CASSVGTSGGAPQYF
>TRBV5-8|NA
CASSLDRGNNSPLHF
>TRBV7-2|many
CASSWDRDYGYTF
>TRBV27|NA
CASSRRGQGYEQYF
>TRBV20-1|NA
CSARTGLFSGYTF
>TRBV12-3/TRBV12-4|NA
CASSFWTGPSYGYTF
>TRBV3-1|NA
CASSQGRERYEQYF
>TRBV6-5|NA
CASSYSRLAGGSTDTQYF
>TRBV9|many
CASSYSGEFTDTQYF
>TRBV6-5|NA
CASHRVASYEQYF
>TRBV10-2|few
CASKGSPEQFF
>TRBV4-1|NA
CASSRSSVPLGTDYGYTF
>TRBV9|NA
CASSGEGQGVGGYTF
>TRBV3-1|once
CASSETRDYGYTF
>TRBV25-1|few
CASSDAQLAGVLRETQYF
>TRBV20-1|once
CSARGTLGGGRADEQYF